This T cell receptor beta chain emerged from a study of CD8 T cell repertoires and HIV-1 epitope variants. Background on the study: Twenty-five autologous and known Gag and Nef epitope variant peptides each stimulated T cells separately. Epitopes were three Gag families plus Nef HW9 and YT9. Findings of the study overall: Six of nine antigen-specific clonotypes appeared cross-reactive to autologous or escape variants.

Germline CDR1 reads SGDLS; CDR2 reads YYNGEE. The ends were cut back, 0 bases at V and 8 bases at J, with 21 bases in the middle. This CDR3 is built from 17 residues. Repertoires were generated with immunoSEQ multiplex PCR, while TCRdb's copy carries only in-frame clones and drops some. The sample holds fewer than 7,000 clones, 65% seen once. This clone appeared a few times. Its antigen is undetermined. The chain has TRBV9 and TRBJ2-1; TRBD2 is a possible D gene (5 bases). The source of this sequence is a male donor with HIV. The sequencing input was cultured CD8+ T cells derived from PBMCs. The CDR3 reads CASSVGGAAGPGDEQFF. In nucleotides, the CDR3 is TGTGCCAGCAGCGTAGGGGGAGCCGCGGGCCCTGGAGATGAGCAGTTCTTC.